A selection of T cell receptor beta chains follows, all from one sample in a study of technical replicates of blood from a few donors. Profiling relied on immunoSEQ multiplex PCR, and the TCRdb table lists in-frame clones only, not all of them. The sample has tens of thousands of clones, about 92% seen once. Sequenced: T cells isolated from PBMCs. Source of these receptors: a human donor in good health. Both conserved end residues are trimmed from each CDR3. The order of the fields is J gene, clone size, V gene, CDR3 protein. Clone size is not always given. Where it is, it says once, few, many or a class for expanded clones.

TRBJ2-7,.,TRBV4-1,ASSQDPPGGRAYEQY
TRBJ1-2,once,TRBV9,ASRAGQGAHGYT
TRBJ2-1,.,TRBV9,ASSPRGPGTLYNEQF
TRBJ2-2,.,TRBV6-1,ASSAQVQGPGELF
TRBJ1-1,few,TRBV10-1,ASSENAWEGAF
TRBJ2-2,.,TRBV9,ASSGGQGAGGELF
TRBJ2-2,.,TRBV5-4,ASSLTGQNLPGELF
TRBJ2-1,.,TRBV19,ASSIPPTSGKINEQF
TRBJ1-1,.,TRBV28,ASSLLPRTHETEAF
TRBJ1-5,.,TRBV6-1,ASSEYTALSNQPQH
TRBJ2-7,.,TRBV4-3,ASSQEQGNYEQY
TRBJ1-1,.,TRBV5-8,ASSLRQIKAF
TRBJ2-3,.,TRBV10-1,ASSETASGSRYTQY
TRBJ2-1,.,TRBV4-3,ASSQVSGSFDEQF
TRBJ1-4,.,TRBV6-1,ASSGESDEKLF
TRBJ1-1,.,TRBV5-6,ASSLGGATEAF
TRBJ2-3,.,TRBV5-1,ASSTGTQY
TRBJ2-5,once,TRBV6-5,ASSLDSEETQY
TRBJ2-1,.,TRBV5-1,ASLLGLAGLPF
TRBJ2-1,.,TRBV19,ASSMTSQYNEQF
TRBJ2-3,.,TRBV5-1,ASSLVRTSTDTQY
TRBJ2-7,once,TRBV5-8,ASSLGHLYEQY
TRBJ1-3,once,TRBV29-1,SVGFQAGGGNTIY
TRBJ2-5,.,TRBV7-7,ASSWGLAQRGDQY
TRBJ1-1,.,TRBV13,ASSTGDLNTEAF
TRBJ1-1,.,TRBV14,ASSPMTGNTEAF
TRBJ2-7,.,TRBV13,ASSLFDSYEQY
TRBJ2-2,.,TRBV4-1,ASSQQPAGVEVKWELF
TRBJ2-3,.,TRBV5-1,ASNERGQPDTQY
TRBJ1-1,.,TRBV10-3,AISEGGYTEAF
TRBJ2-1,.,TRBV19,ASSASGFSSYNEQF
TRBJ1-4,.,TRBV19,ASRKGVFIQEKLF
TRBJ1-2,.,TRBV2,ASSESYRVVYGYT
TRBJ1-5,once,TRBV18,ASSQDRGQPQH
TRBJ2-7,.,TRBV28,ASSSLGLAQSGEQY
TRBJ1-1,.,TRBV5-1,ASSRVGEVNTEAF
TRBJ2-7,once,TRBV27,ASMGTSYREQY
TRBJ2-2,.,TRBV13,ASSFDGTSGTLSGELF
TRBJ1-1,once,TRBV5-4,ASSLRGVDTEAF
TRBJ1-5,.,TRBV27,ASSLTPYSNQPQH
TRBJ1-2,.,TRBV7-9,ASSADTGVNYGYT
TRBJ1-5,.,TRBV2,VSTQGRDQPQH
TRBJ2-7,.,TRBV9,ASSVAGDKEQY
TRBJ2-3,.,TRBV6-6,ASSETSRNTDTQY
TRBJ1-1,.,TRBV7-3,ASSKDGRYRDTEAF
TRBJ2-7,few,TRBV19,ASSIIWGATYEQY
TRBJ1-1,.,TRBV7-9,ASSFQGTGGNEAF
TRBJ2-7,.,TRBV21-1,ASSRIPRGRAYEQY
TRBJ1-1,.,TRBV6-5,ASSLGQGLEAF
TRBJ1-2,.,TRBV18,ASSPSGDYGYT